Following are 10 T cell receptor beta chains from one sample sequenced in a study of OX40 agonist ivuxolimab in advanced cancers. Method: immunoSEQ multiplex PCR; TCRdb's copy keeps in-frame clones and lacks some. The sample shows 20,000 to 25,000 clones, 80% to 90% of them seen only once. The sample consisted of CD4+ or CD8+ T cells sorted from blood, taken in a trial of the OX40 agonist ivuxolimab. The receptor source for this set is an adult with an advanced solid tumor such as melanoma, head and neck, liver or kidney cancer.

This clone was counted a few times. CDR3 nucleotides: TGTGCCAGCAGAGGGACCACGGAAGGCTACACCTTC. Protein product: CASRGTTEGYTF. The chain combines TRBV5-6 with TRBJ1-2; D might be TRBD1 (5 bases). The CDR3 totals 12 residues. Germline lookup yields CDR1 SGHDT and CDR2 YYEEEE. With 5 bases removed from V and 8 bases from J, the gap between germline ends came to 13 bases.

V and J are TRBV29-1 and TRBJ2-2, with TRBD2 as a possible D gene (7 bases). V gave up 6 bases and J gave up 7 bases, with 12 bases separating them. The germline CDR1 and CDR2 sequences are SQVTM and ANQGSEA. This CDR3 region has 12 residues. In DNA form, the CDR3 reads TGCAGCGTACACGGGGGGCTCGGGGAGCTGTTTTTT. Encoded protein: CSVHGGLGELFF.

The genes are TRBV9 and TRBJ2-7, with TRBD1 matching over 9 bases. There are 14 residues in the CDR3. V was clipped by 3 bases and J by 2 bases; unmatched bases: 3. Germline V lookup: CDR1 SGDLS, CDR2 YYNGEE. The CDR3 sequence: CASSAGQGPYEQYF. The CDR3 DNA is TGTGCCAGCAGCGCGGGACAGGGACCCTACGAGCAGTACTTC.

Relative to its sample, this clone is medium-sized. The chain joins TRBV9 to TRBJ2-7; 8 nucleotides align to TRBD2. The CDR3 runs to 14 residues. Germline values: CDR1 SGDLS, CDR2 YYNGEE. The V gene end was trimmed by 0 bases and the J gene end by 7 bases; junction bases not matched to a gene: 6. The CDR3 loop is CASSVDGTSGEQYF. The DNA for the CDR3 is TGTGCCAGCAGCGTAGACGGGACTAGTGGTGAGCAGTACTTC.

V and J are TRBV6-6 and TRBJ2-1, with D uncertain. V lost 11 bases, J lost 1 base, and 12 bases lay in between. This CDR3 has 13 residues. Germline V CDR1 and CDR2: MNHNY, SVGAGI (reference sequence). The CDR3 sequence is CASSIGSYNEQFF. CDR3 coding DNA: TGTGCCTCAAGCATAGGGTCCTACAATGAGCAGTTCTTC.

Here the CDR3 DNA reads TGCGCCAGCAGCCAAGAGGGTAGCGGGGGCTACGAGCAGTACTTC. This sequence encodes CASSQEGSGGYEQYF. The chain couples TRBV4-3 to TRBJ2-7, with 9 bases fitting TRBD2. The CDR3 has 15 residues. Germline CDR1 reads LGHNA; CDR2 reads YSLEER. V gave up 0 bases and J gave up 3 bases; unmatched junction bases: 3.

A note on this clone: Other DNA sequences of this sample code for an identical CDR3. The chain couples TRBV18 to TRBJ1-5; the D gene is possibly TRBD1 (6 bases). V shed 2 bases and J shed 2 bases, with 7 bases lying between them. The length of the CDR3 is 14 residues. Looked up from germline, CDR1 is KGHSH and CDR2 is LQKENI. The CDR3 region has the DNA TGTGCCAGCTCACCAGGGGGCCGCAATCAGCCCCAGCATTTT. Amino acids: CASSPGGRNQPQHF.

CDR3 sequence: CASSYKGNGELFF. The DNA for the CDR3 is TGTGCCAGCAGTTACAAAGGCAACGGGGAGCTGTTTTTT. The chain has TRBV6-5 and TRBJ2-2; no clear D gene. CDR3 size: 13 residues. Trimming shortened V by 2 bases and J by 7 bases, and 8 bases separated the two germline ends. CDR1 and CDR2 from the germline V gene are MNHEY and SVGAGI.

The J gene is TRBJ2-7, the V gene TRBV10-3; D is possibly TRBD1 (5 bases). The CDR3 loop spans 14 amino acids. Germline V lookup: CDR1 ENHRY, CDR2 SYGVKD. V lost 11 bases to trimming and J lost 6 bases, with 23 bases between them. The DNA of the CDR3 is TGTGCCCACGGGCAGGGTTCGCCCCCCTCCGAGCAGTACTTC. Amino acid sequence: CAHGQGSPPSEQYF.

The J gene is TRBJ2-7, the V gene TRBV19, with D possibly matching TRBD2 (6 bases). Trimming took off 3 bases at V and 0 bases at J, with 12 bases between the two ends. The CDR3 is 15 residues long. Germline V gene lookup returns CDR1 LNHDA and CDR2 SQIVND (reference sequence). CDR3 protein: CASSMAGKGSYEQYF. The CDR3 DNA is TGTGCCAGTAGTATGGCGGGAAAGGGCTCCTACGAGCAGTACTTC.